The 20 T cell receptor beta chains below all came from one sample that was sequenced in a study of blood T cell repertoires in COVID-19. Profiling relied on immunoSEQ multiplex PCR, and the TCRdb table lists in-frame clones only, not all of them. Of some 120,000 clones detected, less than 90% appear once; the ten largest clones hold roughly 27%. Input material: peripheral blood. Every receptor here comes from a woman of 80 years or more with acute or convalescent COVID-19.

This clone has just a few counts. V gene TRBV5-1 combines with J gene TRBJ1-1, with D possibly being TRBD1 (6 bases). Trimming pared 4 bases from V and 1 base from J, leaving 14 bases between. CDR1 and CDR2 from the germline V gene are SGHRS and YFSETQ. This CDR3 contains 15 residues. This chain's CDR3 is CASSPAARGNTEAFF. CDR3 nucleotide sequence: TGCGCCAGCAGCCCGGCGGCCAGGGGGAACACTGAAGCTTTCTTT.

This chain connects TRBV28 to TRBJ1-1; TRBD1 aligns across 8 bases. CDR1 MDHEN and CDR2 SYDVKM come from the germline V gene. J lost 1 base, V lost 1 base, and 8 bases had no gene match. This CDR3 contains 17 residues. The DNA for the CDR3 is TGTGCCAGCAGTTTATTCAGGACAGGGTCCACGAACACTGAAGCTTTCTTT. Its protein is CASSLFRTGSTNTEAFF.

The V and J genes are TRBV4-3 and TRBJ2-3; 8 positions match TRBD2. Germline lookup yields CDR1 LGHNA and CDR2 YSLEER. Unmatched junction bases numbered 5, after V lost 3 bases and J lost 3 bases. The CDR3 is 15 amino acids. The CDR3 sequence: CASSQSGGVTDTQYF. In DNA form, the CDR3 reads TGCGCCAGCAGCCAGTCCGGGGGGGTAACAGATACGCAGTATTTT.

The CDR3: CASSFQGPYGYTF. The CDR3 nucleotides read TGTGCCAGCAGTTTTCAGGGGCCCTATGGCTACACCTTC. The rearrangement uses TRBV27 and TRBJ1-2; D possibly corresponds to TRBD1 (6 bases). CDR3 length: 13 amino acids. CDR1 and CDR2 (germline): MNHEY, SMNVEV (reference sequence). V was clipped by 3 bases and J by 4 bases, with 9 bases between them.

J is TRBJ2-7 and V is TRBV7-8; TRBD1 might be the D (6 bases). V gave up 1 base and J gave up 2 bases, with 21 bases separating them. Germline CDR1 SGHVS, CDR2 FQNEAQ. The CDR3 has 18 residues. CDR3 residues: CASSLGVGRGTTAYEQYV. In nucleotides, the CDR3 is TGTGCCAGCAGCTTAGGAGTTGGTAGGGGGACAACAGCCTACGAGCAGTACGTC.

The genes are TRBV19 and TRBJ1-1; no definite D call. CDR3 size: 16 residues. The germline gives CDR1 LNHDA, CDR2 SQIVND (reference sequence). V shed 4 bases and J shed 5 bases, with 20 bases lying between them. The CDR3 reads CASSNRGGMGKTEAFF. The CDR3 bases are TGTGCCAGTAGTAACCGGGGAGGTATGGGGAAGACTGAAGCTTTCTTT. The variable domain in full, with the rest retrieved from reference TRBV19 and TRBJ1-1, is DGGITQSPKYLFRKEGQNVTLSCEQNLNHDAMYWYRQDPGQGLRLIYYSQIVNDFQKGDIAEGYSVSREKKESFPLTVTSAQKNPTAFYLCASSNRGGMGKTEAFFGQGTRLTVV.

This clone came up a few times. The chain combines TRBV3-1 (or the pseudogene TRBV3-2) with TRBJ1-2, with D possibly TRBD1 on 5 matching bases. Trimming left V 0 bases short and J 7 bases short, with 12 bases between. Germline V CDR1 and CDR2: LGHDT, YNNKEL (reference sequence). The CDR3 extends over 14 amino acids. CDR3 amino acids: CASSQDLRASGYTF. As DNA, the CDR3 is TGTGCCAGCAGCCAAGATCTCAGGGCCTCTGGCTACACCTTC.

V is TRBV28 and J is TRBJ1-1, with D possibly matching TRBD1 (5 bases). The length of the CDR3 is 12 residues. V was shortened by 5 bases and J by 1 base, with 5 bases between the two germline ends. Germline V lookup: CDR1 MDHEN, CDR2 SYDVKM. CDR3 region: CASSTGNTEAFF. The CDR3 coding sequence is TGTGCCAGCAGTACAGGGAACACTGAAGCTTTCTTT.

V gene TRBV6-5 combines with J gene TRBJ2-5, with 7 bases identical to TRBD1. Germline CDR1 reads MNHEY; CDR2 reads SVGAGI. The CDR3 has 15 residues. With 6 bases clipped from V and 9 bases from J, the junction kept 16 bases outside the gene matches. CDR3: CASRTTGTASRAQYF. As DNA, the CDR3 is TGTGCCAGCAGAACTACCGGGACAGCTTCGCGGGCCCAGTACTTC.

V and J are TRBV10-3 and TRBJ1-2; TRBD1 matches at 12 bases. CDR1 and CDR2 from the germline V gene are ENHRY and SYGVKD. V shed 2 bases, J shed 7 bases, and the junction held 5 bases outside the gene matches. The CDR3 spans 15 residues. For the CDR3, the DNA is TGTGCCATCAGTGAGGCGGGGACAGGGGGCTCTGGCTACACCTTC. The encoded protein is CAISEAGTGGSGYTF.

The chain recombines TRBV29-1 with TRBJ1-2; no definite D call. V gave up 6 bases and J gave up 1 base, with 12 bases separating them. Germline V gene lookup returns CDR1 SQVTM and CDR2 ANQGSEA. This CDR3 is built from 13 residues. The CDR3: CSVGSGYNYGYTF. Here the CDR3 DNA reads TGCAGCGTCGGGTCGGGATATAACTATGGCTACACCTTC. The whole variable domain, remainder taken from reference TRBV29-1 and TRBJ1-2, is SAVISQKPSRDICQRGTSLTIQCQVDSQVTMMFWYRQQPGQSLTLIATANQGSEATYESGFVIDKFPISRPNLTFSTLTVSNMSPEDSSIYLCSVGSGYNYGYTFGSGTRLTVV.

This rearrangement joins TRBV18 to TRBJ2-1; possible D gene TRBD2, 6 bases. The germline V gene has CDR1 KGHSH and CDR2 LQKENI. Trimming left V 0 bases short and J 4 bases short, with 19 bases between. The CDR3 consists of 18 residues. The DNA of the CDR3 is TGTGCCAGCTCACCACCGGGTAAAGGCCCCCGGGGGTACAATGAGCAGTTCTTC. Protein: CASSPPGKGPRGYNEQFF.

The rearrangement uses TRBV5-1 and TRBJ2-7; tentative D call: TRBD2 (6 bases). V was cut by 4 bases and J by 4 bases, with 15 bases left in between. There are 14 residues in the CDR3. Germline V lookup: CDR1 SGHRS, CDR2 YFSETQ. This CDR3 reads CASSVGGATYEQYF. DNA of the CDR3: TGCGCCAGCAGCGTCGGCGGGGCCACATACGAGCAGTACTTC.

The chain has TRBV19 and TRBJ1-5; 7 bases line up with TRBD1. Germline V lookup: CDR1 LNHDA, CDR2 SQIVND (reference sequence). The length of the CDR3 is 14 residues. With V trimmed by 3 bases and J by 7 bases, 6 bases remained unmatched. The CDR3 sequence is CASSIRQGGQPQHF. The CDR3 DNA follows: TGTGCCAGTAGTATTCGACAGGGAGGCCAGCCCCAGCATTTT.

The chain recombines TRBV6-2 or TRBV6-3 with TRBJ1-2, with 7 bases fitting TRBD1. CDR3 length: 15 amino acids. With 6 bases clipped from V and 5 bases from J, the junction kept 12 bases outside the gene matches. CDR1 is MNHEY, CDR2 SVGEGT, per germline. As DNA, the CDR3 is TGTGCCAGCAGCCCTTCCCCCGGGACAGTATATGGCTACACCTTC. It encodes CASSPSPGTVYGYTF.

The rearrangement links TRBV7-9 to TRBJ2-1, with 8 positions matching TRBD2. Per germline, CDR1 SEHNR and CDR2 FQNEAQ (reference sequence). J gave up 6 bases and V 1 base, and 11 bases lay outside the gene matches. The CDR3 runs to 17 residues. The CDR3, as DNA: TGTGCCAGCAGCTTAGAAGGGAGACTAGCGAATTCCAATGAGCAGTTCTTC. Protein: CASSLEGRLANSNEQFF. The whole variable domain, filled in from reference TRBV7-9 and TRBJ2-1, reads DTGVSQNPRHKITKRGQNVTFRCDPISEHNRLYWYRQTLGQGPEFLTYFQNEAQLEKSRLLSDRFSAERPKGSFSTLEIQRTEQGDSAMYLCASSLEGRLANSNEQFFGPGTRLTVL.

This clone has only one observation. V is TRBV6-5 and J is TRBJ1-6, with TRBD1 identical over 8 bases. V shed 3 bases and J 10 bases; nucleotides not matched to a gene: 5. The CDR3 consists of 14 residues. The germline V gene has CDR1 MNHEY and CDR2 SVGAGI. The CDR3 nucleotides read TGTGCCAGCAGTTATCAGGGGGCAATGTCACCCCTCCACTTT. Residues: CASSYQGAMSPLHF.

V gene TRBV5-5 combines with J gene TRBJ1-3; no clear D. This CDR3 contains 15 residues. The ends were cut back, 0 bases at V and 8 bases at J, with 15 bases in the middle. Germline V gene data show CDR1 as SGHKS and CDR2 as YYEKEE (reference sequence). The CDR3 nucleotides are TGTGCCAGCAGCTTGGTTTGGAGGAGCGCGCACACCATATATTTT. Its translation is CASSLVWRSAHTIYF.

The chain couples TRBV6-5 to TRBJ2-5; D gene uncertain. CDR3 length: 14 amino acids. V was trimmed by 6 bases and J by 2 bases, leaving 13 bases between them. Germline-derived CDR1 and CDR2 are MNHEY and SVGAGI. The CDR3 spells CASSSIGSQETQYF. In DNA, the CDR3 is TGTGCCAGCAGCTCAATCGGGTCTCAAGAGACCCAGTACTTC.

This clone was picked up a small number of times. CDR3 residues: CASSLSWDRAQPQHF. The CDR3 DNA reads as TGTGCCAGCAGTTTATCATGGGACAGGGCCCAGCCCCAGCATTTT. V is TRBV28 and J is TRBJ1-5; TRBD1 matches 9 bases. Looked up from germline, CDR1 is MDHEN and CDR2 is SYDVKM. Losses at the gene ends were 1 base for V and 7 bases for J; bases not matched to a gene: 5. The CDR3 has 15 residues.